The T cell receptor beta chain described here comes from a study of shared clonotypes between healthy human individuals. Amplification in unsorted PBMC replicate PCRs started from approximately 300 ng DNA, which equals tens of thousands of T cell genomes. TCRdb's table, derived via immunoSEQ multiplex PCR, lists solely in-frame clones and lacks some. The sample contains 490,000 or so clones, about 79% of which appear only once. Trimming left V 1 base short and J 1 base short, with 17 bases between. The CDR3 length is 17 residues. CDR1 is SNHLY, CDR2 FYNNEI, per germline. The receptor comes from a middle-aged woman in good health. Some clones in this sample may be carry-over from other donors' samples. The sample was PBMCs. The chain uses TRBV2 and TRBJ2-7; D is ambiguous. DNA of the CDR3: TGTGCCAGCAGTGAAGGAGGCAGGTTGAGTATATCCTACGAGCAGTACTTC. It is translated as CASSEGGRLSISYEQYF.